This TCR beta chain was observed in a study of HIV-infected children after antiretroviral therapy interruption. Findings and limits, study-wide: Naive CD4+ Gini coefficient rose by interruption end, suggesting clonal expansion.

Stated treatment: PENTA 11 planned treatment interruption arm or continuous ART arm. RNA-based 3' RACE libraries used unique molecular identifiers. TCRdb redid the calling of the 3' RACE reads with MiXCR, one entry per CDR3 protein. In the table there are about 89,000 distinct CDR3 sequences, 6.9% of which are singletons. This clonotype was counted between two and nine times. The antigen remains undetermined. This sequence was found in a pool of human donors with HIV. Source: CD45RA+ CD4+ T cells from PBMCs, pooled from several time points, taken from a donor given antiretroviral therapy, either interrupted or continuous. Subset reported: naive CD4+ CD45RA+ CD45RO- T cells.

The CDR3 sequence is CASSSGGPTDTQYF. The CDR3 nucleotides read TGTGCCAGCAGCTCCGGCGGACCCACAGATACGCAGTATTTT. This sequence joins TRBV9 and TRBJ2-3; D remains ambiguous. From germline, CDR1 is SGDLS and CDR2 YYNGEE. The CDR3 sequence is 14 residues long. Trimming pared 4 bases from V and 2 bases from J, leaving 11 bases between.